The 24 T cell receptor beta chains below come from one sample, sequenced in a study of T cell clonality in common variable immunodeficiency. Assay used: immunoSEQ multiplex PCR; TCRdb lists only in-frame clones, some missing. The specimen has tens of thousands of clones, none found just once. The sample was peripheral blood mononuclear cells. The receptor set was obtained from a person aged 18 to 70 in good health.

There are many counts of this clone. The read ends 3 residues early relative to the CDR3; the germline J gene fills the gap. The chain carries TRBV19 and TRBJ2-1; 8 bases are a match to TRBD2. Germline V lookup: CDR1 LNHDA, CDR2 SQIVND (reference sequence). V was clipped by 7 bases and J by 8 bases; unmatched bases: 7. The CDR3 runs 13 residues. Incomplete CDR3 DNA: TGTGCCAGTACTTCCGGGACTAGTCATGAG. Protein: CASTSGTSHE. The CDR3 in full is CASTSGTSHEQFF. Based on the CDR3 plus reference TRBV19 and TRBJ2-1, the full variable domain is DGGITQSPKYLFRKEGQNVTLSCEQNLNHDAMYWYRQDPGQGLRLIYYSQIVNDFQKGDIAEGYSVSREKKESFPLTVTSAQKNPTAFYLCASTSGTSHEQFFGPGTRLTVL.

This clone was seen repeatedly, ten times or more. The CDR3 end is not reached by the read, which stops 3 residues before it; the germline J gene fills it in. V is TRBV7-3 and J is TRBJ2-7, with 7 bases fitting TRBD1. V lost 0 bases and J lost 3; bases outside the gene matches: 5. Looked up from germline, CDR1 is SGHTA and CDR2 is FQGTGA. The CDR3 consists of 15 residues. The CDR3 protein is CASSLTGAGGYEQYF. CDR3 DNA, as far as it was read: TGTGCCAGCAGCTTAACGGGGGCAGGGGGCTACGAG.

This clone was observed at least ten times. The sequenced fragment ends 3 residues before the CDR3 boundary, so the rest is inferred from the germline J gene. The chain uses TRBV19 and TRBJ1-5; D is unresolved. The CDR3 spans 15 residues. The V end lost 3 bases, the J end lost 0 bases, and 9 bases lay between the germline ends. Germline V CDR1 and CDR2: LNHDA, SQIVND (reference sequence). The CDR3 sequence: CASSIDPYSNQPQHF. The CDR3 bases that were read are TGTGCCAGTAGTATTGATCCCTATAGCAATCAGCCC. Drawing the rest from reference TRBV19 and TRBJ1-5, the complete variable domain is DGGITQSPKYLFRKEGQNVTLSCEQNLNHDAMYWYRQDPGQGLRLIYYSQIVNDFQKGDIAEGYSVSREKKESFPLTVTSAQKNPTAFYLCASSIDPYSNQPQHFGDGTRLSIL.

At least ten counts were recorded for this clone. The sequence runs out 3 residues before the end of the CDR3; the remainder is reconstructed from the germline J gene. The chain uses TRBV20-1 and TRBJ2-3, with D possibly matching TRBD2 (6 bases). Germline-derived CDR1 and CDR2 are DFQATT and SNEGSKA (reference sequence). Deletions cut 6 bases from V and 5 bases from J, with 15 bases between. This CDR3 has 13 residues. The sequenced CDR3 bases are TGCAGTGCCATGGAGGGCCGGGGAGATACG. This gives the protein CSAMEGRGDT. The complete CDR3 sequence is CSAMEGRGDTQYF.

At least ten counts were recorded for this clone. The read gets to within 3 residues of the CDR3 end, and the germline J gene fills in the rest. This chain joins TRBV6-2 or TRBV6-3 and TRBJ2-7; TRBD1 matches at 8 bases. The CDR3 is 12 residues long. Trimming cost V 6 bases and J 2 bases; bases outside gene matches: 0. Germline CDR1 and CDR2: MNHEY and SVGEGT. The CDR3 reads CASRQGAYEQYF. The covered CDR3 bases are TGTGCCAGCAGACAGGGGGCCTACGAG.

This clone was detected many times. The read stops 3 residues short of the end of the CDR3; the missing end is completed from the germline J gene. The V call is TRBV19, the J call TRBJ2-7; D possibly corresponds to TRBD1 (5 bases). Germline V gene sequence: CDR1 LNHDA, CDR2 SQIVND (reference sequence). Between the trimmed V and J ends, which lost 3 bases and 1 base, there was a span of 13 bases. The CDR3 totals 15 residues. CDR3 residues: CASSMVMAGSYEQYF. CDR3 DNA (partial): TGTGCCAGTAGTATGGTGATGGCAGGGTCCTACGAG.

Many counts were recorded for this clone. Incomplete CDR3 DNA: TGTGCCAGCAGTTTCGAGGCAGGCCTTGGCACAGATACG. This gives the protein CASSFEAGLGTDT. The CDR3 in full is CASSFEAGLGTDTQYF. The chain uses TRBV12-3 or TRBV12-4 and TRBJ2-3, with unresolved D. With the read ending 3 residues before the CDR3 end, the germline J gene is used to fill in that end. Trimming cost V 3 bases and J 1 base, with 14 bases left between them. The CDR3 is 16 residues long.

This clone has a count of ten or more. The read terminates 3 residues before the CDR3 end, so the remaining end is supplied by the germline J gene. The chain employs TRBV18 and TRBJ1-2, with D maybe TRBD1 (6 bases). The germline V gene has CDR1 KGHSH and CDR2 LQKENI. CDR3 size: 15 residues. V was pared by 3 bases and J by 2 bases, with 13 bases between. The CDR3 sequence: CASSPQQGGNYGYTF. CDR3 DNA (partial): TGTGCCAGCTCACCTCAACAGGGAGGAAACTATGGC.

This clone was detected many times. Read coverage stops 3 residues before the CDR3 terminus; the germline J gene supplies the remainder. V usage is TRBV6-4 and J usage is TRBJ2-1, with D possibly matching TRBD2 (6 bases). Trimming removed 4 bases from V and 5 bases from J, with 9 bases in between. Per the germline V gene, CDR1 is MRHNA and CDR2 is SNTAGT. The CDR3 sequence is 13 residues long. The CDR3 DNA, read in part, is TGTGCCAGCAGTGGCGGGGCGCACAATGAG. It yields the protein CASSGGAHNE. The CDR3 in its entirety is CASSGGAHNEQFF.

The table lists this clone with many counts. The sample contains more than one DNA sequence encoding this CDR3. CDR3: CASSIGGSTDTQYF. The sequenced CDR3 bases are TGTGCCAGTAGTATAGGCGGGAGTACAGATACG. V is TRBV19 and J is TRBJ2-3, with TRBD2 matching 7 bases. The read falls 3 residues short of the CDR3 end, and the missing part is taken from the germline J gene. Trimming removed 1 base from V and 3 bases from J; junction bases left unmatched: 1. The CDR3 totals 14 residues. Germline V lookup: CDR1 LNHDA, CDR2 SQIVND (reference sequence).

At least ten counts were recorded for this clone. The sequenced fragment ends 3 residues before the CDR3 boundary, so the rest is inferred from the germline J gene. This chain joins TRBV18 and TRBJ1-6, with 7 bases lining up with TRBD1. Germline CDR1 KGHSH, CDR2 LQKENI. The CDR3 is made up of 14 amino acids. V lost 4 bases, J lost 5 bases, and 2 bases stayed unmatched. Partial CDR3 DNA: TGTGCCAGCTCACGGGACAGAGATAATTCACCC. Its protein is CASSRDRDNSP. The CDR3 as a whole reads CASSRDRDNSPLHF.

The sample holds many counts of this clone. The read gets to within 3 residues of the CDR3 end, and the germline J gene fills in the rest. The chain is built from TRBV12-3 or TRBV12-4 and TRBJ2-1; 10 bases map to TRBD2. The length of the CDR3 is 14 residues. The V gene end was trimmed by 6 bases and the J gene end by 9 bases; junction bases not matched to a gene: 8. The CDR3 sequence is CASSLTSGIGEQFF. CDR3 DNA (partial): TGTGCCAGCAGCCTTACTAGCGGGATAGGTGAG.

This clone came up many times. The read halts 3 residues ahead of the CDR3 end, with the missing end drawn from the germline J gene. The rearrangement uses TRBV20-1 and TRBJ2-7; TRBD2 aligns across 8 bases. Germline CDR1 DFQATT, CDR2 SNEGSKA (reference sequence). J gave up 5 bases and V 3 bases, and 12 bases lay outside the gene matches. The CDR3 has 15 amino acids. The CDR3 bases that were read are TGCAGTGCTAGGCTGGCCCAGCGGGAGTACAACGAG. This encodes CSARLAQREYNE. The full CDR3 protein reads CSARLAQREYNEQYF.

This clone has ten or more counts. With the read ending 3 residues before the CDR3 end, the germline J gene is used to fill in that end. The chain employs TRBV2 and TRBJ2-1, with 7 bases that match TRBD2. Germline V gene sequence: CDR1 SNHLY, CDR2 FYNNEI. The CDR3 contains 12 residues. The junction had 2 bases not matched to a gene; V was cut back by 6 bases and J by 6 bases. CDR3: CASSGLVNEQFF. CDR3 DNA, as far as it was read: TGTGCCAGCAGCGGACTAGTCAATGAG.

This clone was counted at least ten times. The read halts 3 residues ahead of the CDR3 end, with the missing end drawn from the germline J gene. The chain uses TRBV5-4 and TRBJ2-2, with 8 bases aligning to TRBD1. Germline CDR1 SGHNT, CDR2 YYREEE (reference sequence). V lost 2 bases and J lost 1; bases outside the gene matches: 1. CDR3 size: 15 residues. The CDR3 sequence is CASSLGQGNTGELFF. The CDR3 DNA, read in part, is TGTGCCAGCAGCTTAGGACAGGGGAACACCGGGGAG.

This clone was counted at least ten times. CDR3 DNA (partial): TGTGCCAGTAGTGCCTGGGGACAGAATAATGAAAAA. Protein product: CASSAWGQNNEK. The CDR3 in its entirety is CASSAWGQNNEKLFF. The chain combines TRBV19 with TRBJ1-4, with 7 positions matching TRBD1. The read ends 3 residues shy of where the CDR3 ends; the end is completed using the germline J gene. The CDR3 has 15 residues. Unmatched junction bases numbered 7, after V lost 5 bases and J lost 4 bases. Germline values: CDR1 LNHDA, CDR2 SQIVND (reference sequence).

This clone was counted many times. The CDR3 end is not reached by the read, which stops 3 residues before it; the germline J gene fills it in. The chain joins TRBV19 to TRBJ2-1; D gene unclear. The CDR3 covers 14 residues. Per the germline V gene, CDR1 is LNHDA and CDR2 is SQIVND (reference sequence). Trimming took 3 bases from V and 5 from J, leaving 11 bases between them. CDR3 protein: CASSMYAANNEQFF. The covered CDR3 bases are TGTGCCAGTAGTATGTACGCGGCCAACAATGAG.

The table lists this clone with many counts. The read falls 3 residues short of the CDR3 end, and the missing part is taken from the germline J gene. The chain carries TRBV19 and TRBJ2-3; TRBD2 is a possible D gene (7 bases). V was cut by 6 bases and J by 3 bases, with 13 bases left in between. CDR3 length equals 14 residues. Germline CDR1 is LNHDA and CDR2 is SQIVND (reference sequence). Incomplete CDR3 DNA: TGTGCCAGTAGCCTGGGGAGGGGGACAGATACG. Its protein is CASSLGRGTDT. The entire CDR3 is CASSLGRGTDTQYF.

This clone was detected many times. With the read ending 3 residues before the CDR3 end, the germline J gene is used to fill in that end. V usage is TRBV10-3 and J usage is TRBJ1-5; D possibly corresponds to TRBD1 (5 bases). The CDR3 loop spans 14 amino acids. The ends were cut back, 3 bases at V and 7 bases at J, with 13 bases in the middle. Germline V CDR1 and CDR2: ENHRY, SYGVKD. The CDR3 reads CAISELGDRQPQHF. The sequenced part of the CDR3 DNA is TGTGCCATCAGTGAATTAGGGGATAGGCAGCCC.

This clone was counted at least ten times. Read data end 3 residues before the CDR3 end; the end is taken from the germline J gene. The rearrangement links TRBV19 to TRBJ1-1; 8 positions match TRBD1. Trimming removed 3 bases from V and 5 bases from J; junction bases left unmatched: 5. Per the germline V gene, CDR1 is LNHDA and CDR2 is SQIVND (reference sequence). CDR3 length: 14 residues. CDR3 bases read: TGTGCCAGTAGTATCCAGGGGGCGCGAACTGAA. This sequence encodes CASSIQGARTE. The entire CDR3 protein reads CASSIQGARTEAFF.

This clone was found many times. The read terminates 3 residues ahead of where the CDR3 ends, so the germline J gene completes it. V gene TRBV5-1 combines with J gene TRBJ1-1; no clear D. The CDR3 has 16 amino acids. Germline V lookup: CDR1 SGHRS, CDR2 YFSETQ. The ends were cut back, 1 base at V and 1 base at J, with 14 bases in the middle. CDR3 bases read: TGCGCCAGCAGCTTGAATATTGGCAGGCGGAACACTGAA. It codes for CASSLNIGRRNTE. The whole CDR3 is CASSLNIGRRNTEAFF.

This clone was found many times. The DNA ends 3 residues before the CDR3 does, and the rest of the CDR3 is filled in from the germline J gene. The V gene is TRBV4-1, the J gene TRBJ1-1; D perhaps matches TRBD1 (5 bases). Trimming left V 1 base short and J 5 bases short, with 14 bases between. Per the germline V gene, CDR1 is MGHRA and CDR2 is YSYEKL. The CDR3 spans 15 residues. This CDR3 reads CASSQVLGAVTEAFF. The CDR3 DNA, read in part, is TGCGCCAGCAGCCAAGTCTTAGGGGCAGTTACTGAA.

This clone was observed many times. The CDR3 end falls 3 residues outside the read, so it is completed with the germline J gene. The chain employs TRBV20-1 and TRBJ2-7, with 10 bases matching TRBD1. CDR1 is DFQATT and CDR2 is SNEGSKA in the germline V gene (reference sequence). With 0 bases clipped from V and 2 bases from J, the junction kept 13 bases outside the gene matches. This CDR3 is built from 18 residues. The part of the CDR3 DNA that was read is TGCAGTGCTAGAGACCCCCGACCGGGGACAGGGGTGGCCTACGAG. It yields the protein CSARDPRPGTGVAYE. The entire CDR3 reads CSARDPRPGTGVAYEQYF.

This clone was observed many times. The CDR3 loop reads CACRDNSEDEQYF. The part of the CDR3 DNA that was read is TGTGCCTGCCGGGACAATTCGGAGGACGAG. The V call is TRBV30, the J call TRBJ2-7; D is perhaps TRBD1 (6 bases). The read halts 3 residues ahead of the CDR3 end, with the missing end drawn from the germline J gene. The V gene lost 6 bases and the J gene lost 5 bases, with 17 bases spanning the gap. The CDR3 is 13 residues long. Per germline, CDR1 GTSNPN and CDR2 SVGIG (reference sequence).